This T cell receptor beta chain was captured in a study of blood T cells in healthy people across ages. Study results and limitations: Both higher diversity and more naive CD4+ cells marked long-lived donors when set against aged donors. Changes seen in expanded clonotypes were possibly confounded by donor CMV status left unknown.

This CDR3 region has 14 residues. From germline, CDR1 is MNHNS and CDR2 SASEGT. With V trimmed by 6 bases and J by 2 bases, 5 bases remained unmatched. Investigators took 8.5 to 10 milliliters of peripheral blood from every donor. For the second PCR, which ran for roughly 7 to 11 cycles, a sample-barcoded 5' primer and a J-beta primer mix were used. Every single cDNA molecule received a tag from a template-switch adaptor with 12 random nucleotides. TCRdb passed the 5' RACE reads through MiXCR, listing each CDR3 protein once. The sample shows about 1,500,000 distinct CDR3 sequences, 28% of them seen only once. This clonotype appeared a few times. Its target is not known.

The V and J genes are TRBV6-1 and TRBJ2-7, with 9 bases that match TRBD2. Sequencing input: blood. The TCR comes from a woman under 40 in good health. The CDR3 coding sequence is TGTGCCAGCAGGTTTAGCGGGGGAACCTACGAGCAGTACTTC. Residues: CASRFSGGTYEQYF.